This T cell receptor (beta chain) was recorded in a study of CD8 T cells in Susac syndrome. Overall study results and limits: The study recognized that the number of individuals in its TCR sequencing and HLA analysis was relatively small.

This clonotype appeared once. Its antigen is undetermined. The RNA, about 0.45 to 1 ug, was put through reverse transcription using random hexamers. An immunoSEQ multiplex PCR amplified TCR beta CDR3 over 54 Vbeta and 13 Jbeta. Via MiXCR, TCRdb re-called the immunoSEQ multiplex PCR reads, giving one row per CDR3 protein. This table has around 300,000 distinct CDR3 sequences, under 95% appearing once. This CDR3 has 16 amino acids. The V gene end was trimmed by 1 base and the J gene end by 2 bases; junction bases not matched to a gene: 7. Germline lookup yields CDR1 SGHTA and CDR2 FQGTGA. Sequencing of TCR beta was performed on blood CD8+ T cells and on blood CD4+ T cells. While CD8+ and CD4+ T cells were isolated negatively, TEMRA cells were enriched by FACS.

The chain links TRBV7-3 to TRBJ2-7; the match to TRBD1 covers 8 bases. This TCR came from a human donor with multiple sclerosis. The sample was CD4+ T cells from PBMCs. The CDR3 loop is CASSLNPGTGPYEQYF. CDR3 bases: TGTGCCAGCAGCTTAAACCCAGGGACAGGACCCTACGAGCAGTACTTC.